This T cell receptor (beta chain) was found in a study of CD8 T cells in Susac syndrome (dated by TCRdb to about 2019). As for the study more broadly: The study used repertoire sequencing to test whether antigen drove CD8+ T cell activation and differentiation in Susac syndrome. What the authors observed across the whole study: The number of individuals in the TCR sequencing and HLA analysis was acknowledged as relatively small.

Peripheral blood CD8+ and CD4+ T cells from healthy donors, Susac syndrome patients and multiple sclerosis patients were profiled using high-throughput TCR beta sequencing. Multiple sclerosis controls were treatment-naive patients with stable or active relapsing-remitting disease fulfilling revised McDonald criteria. Bulk CD8+ and CD4+ T cells were purified by magnetic negative isolation, while CD8+ TEMRA cells were enriched using FACS. Blood was drawn into EDTA tubes, processed within 24 hours, and PBMCs were isolated by density gradient centrifugation. PBMCs destined for TCR sequencing were cryopreserved in liquid nitrogen and later thawed in a 37 °C water bath. The sorted or isolated CD4+, CD8+ and CD8+ TEMRA cells reached a purity of at least 90%. V was cut back by 2 bases and J by 1 base, leaving a gap of 14 bases between them. The cysteine opens and the phenylalanine closes a CDR3 of 15 amino acids. CDR3 DNA is the only sequence kept; it has 45 bases, read in frame from the first base. The germline V gene (reference sequence) provides CDR1 DFQATT and CDR2 SNEGSKA.

Of note for this clonotype: No antigen is known for it. No base quality information exists; no much larger clone differs at one position.

RNA was extracted using the RNeasy kit, and about 0.45 to 1 ug of the RNA was reverse transcribed with random hexamers. The immunoSEQ multiplex PCR assay, which covers 54 Vbeta and 13 Jbeta segments, was used to amplify TCR beta CDR3 regions. PCR amplification bias was corrected by using a synthetic template baseline for primer optimization and computational correction. On the authors' methods: Reads were assigned to V, D and J genes according to IMGT and analyzed in immunoSEQ Analyzer, with only productive sequences retained. Clonality was calculated as one minus the Shannon entropy normalized by log2 of the number of productive unique sequences. For each patient and control, public and private clones were evaluated among the 100 most prevalent clones. Clones were defined as Susac-specific when absent from the healthy and MS cohorts, from about a thousand published viral clones and from other ImmuneACCESS disease sequences. Using fastp trimming at Q25 and MiXCR clonotype assembly, TCRdb reanalyzed the public sequencing data and kept in-frame beta chains. Rows are unified per CDR3 protein, each entry keeping the most common DNA and genes. TCRdb's processing, not the study's, gives the V and J calls here. This sample holds roughly 200,000 distinct CDR3 sequences; 90% to 97% were observed only once. The ten largest clones add up to around 0.093% of the sample.

The clonotype originates from a human donor with multiple sclerosis. The rearranged chain carries TRBV20-1 and TRBJ1-1; the D gene cannot be resolved reliably. The specimen was CD4+ T cells from PBMCs. The nucleotide sequence is TGCAGTGCTAGATCTCTCCGGGTCAAGAACACTGAAGCTTTCTTT. The encoded protein is CSARSLRVKNTEAFF.